This T cell receptor (beta chain) was captured in a study of blood T cells in healthy people across ages. With a J-beta primer mix and a sample-barcoded 5' primer, a second PCR ran 7 to 11 cycles. Sequencing yielded, for each sample, at least 3 million paired-end reads carrying CDR3. One entry per CDR3 protein, called by TCRdb with MiXCR from the 5' RACE reads. The table includes 850,000 to 1,000,000 distinct CDR3 sequences, just over 50% detected once. Trimming removed 6 bases from V and 5 bases from J, with 11 bases in between. The CDR3 spans 13 residues. Germline CDR1 reads MDHEN; CDR2 reads SYDVKM.

Material for sequencing was blood. The chain couples TRBV28 to TRBJ1-5; unclear D gene. The sequence derives from a woman aged 60-75 years in good health. The CDR3: CASRPMRDQPQHF. For the CDR3, the DNA is TGTGCCAGCAGGCCGATGAGAGATCAGCCCCAGCATTTT.